Shown below are 4 T cell receptor beta chains from a single sample sequenced in a study of technical replicates of blood from several donors. Only in-frame clones appear in the TCRdb table, and some are missing; sequencing was by immunoSEQ multiplex PCR. Of approximately 41,000 clones detected, almost 97% appear once; the ten largest clones hold 0.35% to 0.4%. Sequenced: T cells isolated from PBMCs. These receptors all stem from a human donor in good health.

CDR3 region: CASSFYRGNGYTF. In DNA form, the CDR3 reads TGTGCCAGCAGCTTTTATCGGGGGAATGGCTACACCTTC. The V call is TRBV7-6, the J call TRBJ1-2, with D perhaps TRBD1 (5 bases). Looked up from germline, CDR1 is SGHVS and CDR2 is FNYEAQ. V was shortened by 3 bases and J by 6 bases, with 11 bases between the two germline ends. CDR3 length: 13 residues.

The V call is TRBV6-1, the J call TRBJ1-2; weak D call: TRBD1 (5 bases). Germline assignment: CDR1 MNHNS and CDR2 SASEGT. The CDR3 spans 14 residues. V was pared by 7 bases and J by 5 bases, with 17 bases between. Here the CDR3 DNA reads TGTGCCAGCACCCCCCGGGGGGTTGGGTATGGCTACACCTTC. Protein product: CASTPRGVGYGYTF.

The V gene is TRBV29-1, the J gene TRBJ2-7; 13 bases align to TRBD2. In germline, CDR1 is SQVTM, CDR2 ANQGSEA. Trimming removed 1 base from V and 2 bases from J; junction bases left unmatched: 2. This CDR3 spans 15 amino acids. CDR3 sequence (DNA): TGCAGCGTTGAAGGGACTAGCGGGAGTCCCTACGAGCAGTACTTC. It specifies CSVEGTSGSPYEQYF.

This chain uses TRBV11-2 with TRBJ1-2; D is possibly TRBD1 (6 bases). Trimming pared 4 bases from V and 2 bases from J, leaving 17 bases between. CDR1 is SGHAT and CDR2 is FQNNGV in the germline V gene. This CDR3 region has 16 residues. The CDR3: CASSSLLQGANYGYTF. DNA of the CDR3: TGTGCCAGCAGCTCCCTCCTACAGGGTGCCAACTATGGCTACACCTTC.